This passage covers 23 T cell receptor beta chains from one sample sequenced in a study of blood T cell repertoires in COVID-19. Generated by immunoSEQ multiplex PCR, the TCRdb table keeps only in-frame clones and is missing some. Of approximately 330,000 clones in the sample, 80% to 90% are singletons; the top ten hold around 4.4%. Sequencing was carried out using PBMCs or T cells enriched from blood (not recorded which). The receptors stem from a woman between 40 and 50 years old with acute COVID-19.

The chain is built from TRBV28 and TRBJ1-4; TRBD1 is a possible D gene (6 bases). V lost 7 bases to trimming and J lost 8 bases, with 17 bases between them. In germline, CDR1 is MDHEN, CDR2 SYDVKM. The length of the CDR3 is 14 residues. CDR3 sequence (DNA): TGTGCCAGCACCGCCGGACAGCCTGGCGAAAAACTGTTTTTT. Protein sequence: CASTAGQPGEKLFF.

The genes are TRBV19 and TRBJ1-5; 7 positions match TRBD1. The CDR3 consists of 14 residues. Trimming cost V 3 bases and J 7 bases; bases outside gene matches: 6. CDR1 and CDR2 from the germline V gene are LNHDA and SQIVND (reference sequence). This CDR3 is CASSMGYRGQPQHF. The CDR3 nucleotides are TGTGCCAGTAGTATGGGGTACAGGGGACAGCCCCAGCATTTT.

The chain couples TRBV4-3 to TRBJ1-4; the D is unclear. V was shortened by 0 bases and J by 8 bases, with 13 bases between the two germline ends. Germline CDR1 and CDR2: LGHNA and YSLEER. This CDR3 is 15 amino acids long. CDR3 amino acids: CASSQDRYGEEKLFF. CDR3 DNA sequence: TGCGCCAGCAGCCAAGATCGGTATGGGGAGGAAAAACTGTTTTTT.

This clone was picked up one time. The chain joins TRBV7-2 to TRBJ2-1; TRBD1 agrees at 9 bases. Germline V lookup: CDR1 SGHTA, CDR2 FQGNSA. After removal of 3 bases from V and 5 bases from J, the junction contained 8 bases not matched to a gene. CDR3 length: 16 amino acids. CDR3 bases: TGTGCCAGCAGCTTGAGCTCCGGGACAGGGCACAATGAGCAGTTCTTC. Its translation is CASSLSSGTGHNEQFF.

The rearrangement joins TRBV11-2 to TRBJ1-1; 9 nucleotides match TRBD1. Germline lookup yields CDR1 SGHAT and CDR2 FQNNGV. Trimming at V came to 5 bases and at J to 1 base, leaving 5 bases not matched to a gene. CDR3 length equals 15 residues. CDR3 amino acids: CASSPTGGRNTEAFF. CDR3 in DNA: TGTGCCAGCAGCCCCACAGGGGGCAGGAACACTGAAGCTTTCTTT.

The V gene is TRBV6-1, the J gene TRBJ1-1; no definite D call. Germline V CDR1 and CDR2: MNHNS, SASEGT. The CDR3 length is 14 residues. V lost 3 bases to trimming and J lost 6 bases, with 14 bases between them. The CDR3 region has the DNA TGTGCCAGCAGTGACCGAGGGTTCTCGGCTGAAGCTTTCTTT. It is translated as CASSDRGFSAEAFF.

This chain uses TRBV5-4 with TRBJ2-5; maybe TRBD1 (6 bases). Trimming cost V 5 bases and J 2 bases, with 13 bases left between them. The CDR3 length is 14 residues. CDR1 SGHNT and CDR2 YYREEE come from the germline V gene (reference sequence). The CDR3 here is CASSFSTGQETQYF. The CDR3 DNA sequence: TGTGCCAGCAGTTTTTCGACAGGTCAAGAGACCCAGTACTTC.

About this clone itself: This sample includes further DNA sequences coding for the same CDR3. V gene TRBV4-2 combines with J gene TRBJ1-4, with 9 bases aligning to TRBD1. V lost 4 bases, J lost 2 bases, and 5 bases stayed unmatched. The CDR3 contains 16 residues. From germline, CDR1 is LGHNA and CDR2 YNFKEQ. As DNA, the CDR3 is TGTGCCAGCAGCCCCTTAGGACAGGGGACTAATGAAAAACTGTTTTTT. Protein sequence: CASSPLGQGTNEKLFF.

The chain links TRBV15 to TRBJ2-7; 10 nucleotides match TRBD2. Germline V lookup: CDR1 LNHNV, CDR2 YYDKDF (reference sequence). Trimming removed 5 bases from V and 4 bases from J; junction bases left unmatched: 17. The CDR3 totals 18 residues. The CDR3 DNA follows: TGTGCCACCAGCGTCTTTCTAGCGGGAGAACACCGGGAGTACGAGCAGTACTTC. Amino acids: CATSVFLAGEHREYEQYF.

This clone occurred many times. The chain links TRBV25-1 to TRBJ1-1, with D possibly matching TRBD1 (5 bases). Trimming pared 2 bases from V and 0 bases from J, leaving 10 bases between. There are 15 residues in the CDR3. From germline, CDR1 is MGHDK and CDR2 SYGVNS. CDR3 protein: CASSEDSLLNTEAFF. The DNA for the CDR3 is TGTGCCAGCAGTGAAGACAGTCTATTGAACACTGAAGCTTTCTTT.

This chain links TRBV19 with TRBJ1-5, with 7 positions matching TRBD1. Germline V gives CDR1 LNHDA, CDR2 SQIVND (reference sequence). With 5 bases clipped from V and 6 bases from J, the junction kept 10 bases outside the gene matches. The CDR3 totals 15 residues. CDR3 coding DNA: TGTGCCAGTAGTGTCGAAAACAGGGGTGGTCAGCCCCAGCATTTT. Translation: CASSVENRGGQPQHF. The whole variable domain, remainder taken from reference TRBV19 and TRBJ1-5, is DGGITQSPKYLFRKEGQNVTLSCEQNLNHDAMYWYRQDPGQGLRLIYYSQIVNDFQKGDIAEGYSVSREKKESFPLTVTSAQKNPTAFYLCASSVENRGGQPQHFGDGTRLSIL.

The V call is TRBV28, the J call TRBJ2-1, with 9 bases aligning to TRBD1. Germline lookup yields CDR1 MDHEN and CDR2 SYDVKM. The V and J ends lost 5 bases and 7 bases, in that order; junction bases with no gene match: 18. This CDR3 contains 18 residues. CDR3 nucleotide sequence: TGTGCCAGCAGTGATCACCACAATGTGGGACAGGGTATGAATGAGCAGTTCTTC. It translates to CASSDHHNVGQGMNEQFF.

The chain is built from TRBV7-2 and TRBJ2-5; 8 bases fit TRBD1. The CDR3 runs to 14 residues. Germline trimming cut 4 bases from V and 5 bases from J; bases unmatched to any gene: 6. Per germline, CDR1 SGHTA and CDR2 FQGNSA. This CDR3 is CASSYRTGWETQYF. For the CDR3, the DNA is TGTGCCAGCAGCTACCGGACAGGGTGGGAGACCCAGTACTTC.

The chain couples TRBV5-4 to TRBJ2-7; 8 bases are a match to TRBD1. CDR1 and CDR2 from the germline V gene are SGHNT and YYREEE (reference sequence). Trimming removed 3 bases from V and 2 bases from J; junction bases left unmatched: 4. The length of the CDR3 is 14 residues. In nucleotides, the CDR3 is TGTGCCAGCAGCTCTAGGACAGGGCCCTACGAGCAGTACTTC. Its protein is CASSSRTGPYEQYF. The entire variable domain, with the rest obtained from reference TRBV5-4 and TRBJ2-7, is as follows: ETGVTQSPTHLIKTRGQQVTLRCSSQSGHNTVSWYQQALGQGPQFIFQYYREEENGRGNFPPRFSGLQFPNYSSELNVNALELDDSALYLCASSSRTGPYEQYFGPGTRLTVT.

The chain carries TRBV7-2 and TRBJ1-2, with 9 bases fitting TRBD1. The CDR3 totals 17 residues. From germline, CDR1 is SGHTA and CDR2 FQGNSA. Unmatched junction bases numbered 15, after V lost 2 bases and J lost 8 bases. CDR3 residues: CASSLYGTDRGDGGYTF. For the CDR3, the DNA is TGTGCCAGCAGCTTATATGGGACCGACAGGGGGGACGGCGGCTACACCTTC.

This sequence joins TRBV6-6 and TRBJ1-3, with D possibly TRBD1 on 5 matching bases. Germline V gene lookup returns CDR1 MNHNY and CDR2 SVGAGI (reference sequence). The CDR3 is made up of 15 amino acids. V gave up 2 bases and J gave up 0 bases, with 8 bases separating them. CDR3 sequence reads: CASSYVDSSGNTIYF. CDR3 DNA sequence: TGTGCCAGCAGTTACGTCGACAGCTCTGGAAACACCATATATTTT.

The V call is TRBV10-3, the J call TRBJ1-2; a weak D match, TRBD1 (5 bases). The CDR3 sequence is 13 residues long. Germline lookup yields CDR1 ENHRY and CDR2 SYGVKD. CDR3 sequence: CASTGGYDYGYTF. The CDR3 coding sequence is TGTGCTTCGACGGGGGGTTACGACTATGGCTACACCTTC.

The genes are TRBV7-2 and TRBJ1-2; TRBD1 might be the D (6 bases). The CDR3 totals 15 residues. V lost 1 base, J lost 2 bases, and 11 bases lay in between. Germline V CDR1 and CDR2: SGHTA, FQGNSA. The CDR3 region is CASSLVGTGNYGYTF. Written as DNA, the CDR3 is TGTGCCAGCAGCTTAGTAGGAACAGGGAACTATGGCTACACCTTC.

The V call is TRBV5-1, the J call TRBJ2-2; 12 nucleotides line up with TRBD2. The germline CDR1 and CDR2 sequences are SGHRS and YFSETQ. With V trimmed by 4 bases and J by 7 bases, 2 bases remained unmatched. The CDR3 consists of 14 residues. The CDR3 protein is CASSTGLAGGELFF. CDR3 in DNA: TGCGCCAGCAGCACGGGACTAGCGGGCGGGGAGCTGTTTTTT.

V and J are TRBV4-2 and TRBJ2-1, with D perhaps matching TRBD2 (6 bases). There are 15 residues in the CDR3. In germline, CDR1 is LGHNA, CDR2 YNFKEQ. Trimming removed 7 bases at V and 4 bases at J, with 17 bases between. In DNA, the CDR3 is TGTGCCAGCACGCTAGCGCTCGACCCATACAATGAGCAGTTCTTC. It translates to CASTLALDPYNEQFF.

The V gene is TRBV5-5, the J gene TRBJ1-5; 7 bases agree with TRBD1. CDR1 SGHKS and CDR2 YYEKEE come from the germline V gene (reference sequence). This CDR3 spans 16 amino acids. Unmatched junction bases numbered 6, after V lost 2 bases and J lost 1 base. DNA of the CDR3: TGTGCCAGCAGCTTCTCAGGGGGTGGAAGCAATCAGCCCCAGCATTTT. It is translated as CASSFSGGGSNQPQHF. Full variable domain (remainder filled in from reference TRBV5-5 and TRBJ1-5): DAGVTQSPTHLIKTRGQQVTLRCSPISGHKSVSWYQQVLGQGPQFIFQYYEKEERGRGNFPDRFSARQFPNYSSELNVNALLLGDSALYLCASSFSGGGSNQPQHFGDGTRLSIL.

The chain combines TRBV7-2 with TRBJ2-3, with D possibly matching TRBD1 (5 bases). The CDR3 sequence is 12 residues long. Trimming cost V 2 bases and J 14 bases, with 14 bases left between them. Per the germline V gene, CDR1 is SGHTA and CDR2 is FQGNSA. CDR3 in DNA: TGTGCCAGCAGCTTATCAGGGTTCGGGTGGTATTTT. Protein: CASSLSGFGWYF.

This clone was recorded only once. V is TRBV27 and J is TRBJ2-7; a weak D match, TRBD1 (5 bases). The CDR3 is 15 amino acids. With 6 bases removed from V and 1 base from J, the gap between germline ends came to 16 bases. Germline V gene sequence: CDR1 MNHEY, CDR2 SMNVEV (reference sequence). The CDR3 sequence: CASRRAATASYEQYF. The DNA of the CDR3 is TGTGCCAGCAGAAGGGCCGCGACAGCTTCCTACGAGCAGTACTTC.